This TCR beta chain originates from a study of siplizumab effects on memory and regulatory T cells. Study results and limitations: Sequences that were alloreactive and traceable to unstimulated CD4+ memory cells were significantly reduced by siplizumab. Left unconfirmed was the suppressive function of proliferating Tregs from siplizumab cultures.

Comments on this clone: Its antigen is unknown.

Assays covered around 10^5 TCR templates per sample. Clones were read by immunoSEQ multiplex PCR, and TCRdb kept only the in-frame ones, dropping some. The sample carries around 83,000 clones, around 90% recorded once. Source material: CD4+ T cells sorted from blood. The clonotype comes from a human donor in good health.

This CDR3 reads CATSILSGRNPYEQYF. The CDR3, as DNA: TGTGCCACCAGCATTCTTAGCGGGCGGAATCCCTACGAGCAGTACTTC. The chain recombines TRBV15 with TRBJ2-7; TRBD2 aligns across 7 bases. The ends lost 4 bases at V and 2 bases at J; junction bases unmatched: 11. This CDR3 comprises 16 residues. Germline V lookup: CDR1 LNHNV, CDR2 YYDKDF (reference sequence).